What follows are 27 T cell receptor beta chains derived from one specimen sequenced in a study of shared clonotypes between healthy human individuals. Here immunoSEQ multiplex PCR was the method, and the copy in TCRdb shows in-frame clones only, minus some. The sample consists of 100,000 to 130,000 clones, around 68% of them appearing once. The sequenced sample consisted of memory CD8+ T cells sorted from blood. Subset reported: CD45RO+ cells pooled with CCR7-negative TemRA cells. Receptors were obtained from a woman aged 30 to 39 in good health.

This clone was detected only once. The V gene is TRBV5-4, the J gene TRBJ2-1, with a weak D call TRBD2 (6 bases). Trimming cost V 3 bases and J 0 bases, with 10 bases left between them. Germline V gives CDR1 SGHNT, CDR2 YYREEE (reference sequence). The CDR3 extends over 15 amino acids. CDR3 bases: TGTGCCAGCAGCTGGTCGGGAGTCTCCTACAATGAGCAGTTCTTC. It specifies CASSWSGVSYNEQFF.

J is TRBJ1-2 and V is TRBV28; D remains ambiguous. CDR3 size: 12 residues. V dropped 3 bases and J dropped 8 bases, with 10 bases sitting between them. CDR1 MDHEN and CDR2 SYDVKM come from the germline V gene. The CDR3 reads CASSFSSGGYTF. As DNA, the CDR3 is TGTGCCAGCAGTTTCTCCAGTGGAGGCTACACCTTC.

This clone was detected only a few times. V gene TRBV28 combines with J gene TRBJ1-2; D is ambiguous. The CDR3 loop spans 12 amino acids. Trimming cost V 3 bases and J 8 bases, with 10 bases left between them. Germline lookup yields CDR1 MDHEN and CDR2 SYDVKM. The CDR3 spells CASSLRRAGYTF. CDR3 DNA: TGTGCCAGCAGTTTGAGGCGGGCAGGCTACACCTTC.

V and J are TRBV14 and TRBJ2-2, with 9 positions matching TRBD1. The germline V gene encodes CDR1 SGHDN and CDR2 FVKESK. The CDR3 sequence is 17 residues long. V was clipped by 2 bases and J by 7 bases; unmatched bases: 11. In DNA, the CDR3 is TGTGCCAGCAGCCAACAGACAGGGGGGATTCATGGCGGGGAGCTGTTTTTT. This gives the protein CASSQQTGGIHGGELFF.

The chain joins TRBV27 to TRBJ2-7, with a possible D match to TRBD2 (7 bases). CDR1 and CDR2 from the germline V gene are MNHEY and SMNVEV (reference sequence). The V end was cut by 2 bases, the J end by 3 bases, with 20 bases between. The CDR3 covers 17 residues. CDR3 sequence reads: CASSLIRGRGGGYEQYF. Here the CDR3 DNA reads TGTGCCAGCAGTTTAATAAGAGGCAGGGGAGGGGGCTACGAGCAGTACTTC.

V is TRBV5-1 and J is TRBJ1-3; 10 nucleotides align to TRBD1. V trimming: 0 bases; J trimming: 0 bases; junction bases outside the gene matches: 9. This CDR3 region has 19 residues. In germline, CDR1 is SGHRS, CDR2 YFSETQ. DNA for the CDR3: TGCGCCAGCAGCTTGGGATTTTTGACAGGGGGCGACTCTGGAAACACCATATATTTT. This sequence encodes CASSLGFLTGGDSGNTIYF.

The chain links TRBV6-5 to TRBJ2-7, with D tentatively TRBD1 (6 bases). Germline loops: CDR1 MNHEY, CDR2 SVGAGI. The CDR3 contains 11 residues. The ends were cut back, 5 bases at V and 7 bases at J, with 9 bases in the middle. The CDR3 DNA is TGTGCCAGCAGTGTTACAGGGGAGCAGTACTTC. Encoded protein: CASSVTGEQYF.

This clone has more than one count but fewer than ten. J is TRBJ2-7 and V is TRBV6-5; TRBD2 matches at 10 bases. V gave up 8 bases and J gave up 4 bases; unmatched junction bases: 5. The CDR3 runs to 13 residues. Germline lookup yields CDR1 MNHEY and CDR2 SVGAGI. The chain's CDR3 is CASCKREGYEQYF. In DNA, the CDR3 is TGTGCCAGCTGTAAGCGGGAGGGATACGAGCAGTACTTC.

This clone was seen only once. The gene calls are TRBV25-1 and TRBJ2-7; the match to TRBD2 covers 7 bases. The CDR3 extends over 11 amino acids. With V trimmed by 4 bases and J by 7 bases, 1 base remained unmatched. CDR1 and CDR2 from the germline V gene are MGHDK and SYGVNS. CDR3 loop: CASSVRGEQYF. In DNA, the CDR3 is TGTGCCAGCAGTGTGCGGGGGGAGCAGTACTTC.

A note on this clone: Likely a read error: the CDR3 ends without its conserved phenylalanine or tryptophan. The DNA is left out, because the CDR3 cannot be placed on it with certainty; the CDR3 is given as TCRdb lists it. The chain couples TRBV7-9 to TRBJ2-7; the DNA was not compared with TRBD2, the D call given in the table. The CDR3 has 12 residues if both end residues are counted. The germline V gene encodes CDR1 SEHNR and CDR2 FQNEAQ (reference sequence). CDR3 amino acids: CASSPRGRAMVI.

This clone was counted a few times. The chain carries TRBV6-6 and TRBJ2-3, with TRBD2 matching 7 bases. V lost 8 bases, J lost 1 base, and 6 bases stayed unmatched. The CDR3 runs 14 residues. Per the germline V gene, CDR1 is MNHNY and CDR2 is SVGAGI (reference sequence). The CDR3 DNA sequence: TGTGCCAGCGCAGCGGGATCCGGCACAGATACGCAGTATTTT. Its translation: CASAAGSGTDTQYF.

CDR3 residues: CASSMGQHNEQFF. In DNA form, the CDR3 reads TGTGCCAGCAGTATGGGACAGCACAATGAGCAGTTCTTC. V gene TRBV6-4 combines with J gene TRBJ2-1, with 7 bases lining up with TRBD1. Per germline, CDR1 MRHNA and CDR2 SNTAGT. The CDR3 has 13 amino acids. V gave up 5 bases and J gave up 5 bases; unmatched junction bases: 3.

This clone was seen a few times. This chain uses TRBV7-9 with TRBJ1-1, with 8 bases that match TRBD1. Germline V gene sequence: CDR1 SEHNR, CDR2 FQNEAQ (reference sequence). With V trimmed by 3 bases and J by 1 base, 7 bases remained unmatched. The CDR3 spans 16 residues. CDR3 loop: CASSFPAGQANTEAFF. CDR3 nucleotides: TGTGCCAGCAGCTTTCCGGCGGGACAGGCGAACACTGAAGCTTTCTTT.

The rearrangement links TRBV19 to TRBJ1-1; the match to TRBD1 covers 7 bases. The trim removed 6 bases at V and 0 bases at J, leaving 13 bases unmatched. The CDR3 spans 17 residues. Germline lookup yields CDR1 LNHDA and CDR2 SQIVND (reference sequence). CDR3 sequence: CASSNIMYQGVNTEAFF. CDR3 DNA sequence: TGTGCCAGTAGCAATATTATGTACCAGGGGGTGAACACTGAAGCTTTCTTT.

This clone has only a few counts. V and J are TRBV15 and TRBJ2-5, with 12 nucleotides matching TRBD2. The J call may not be correct, given that the DNA end is closer to TRBJ2-7. The CDR3 contains 15 residues. Germline CDR1 is LNHNV and CDR2 is YYDKDF (reference sequence). The CDR3, as DNA: TGTGCCACCAGCAAGGAGACTAGCGGGAGTAACGAGCAGTACTTC. Protein sequence: CATSKETSGSNEQYF.

The V and J genes are TRBV4-1 and TRBJ2-7; TRBD1 matches at 8 bases. This CDR3 has 13 residues. With V trimmed by 4 bases and J by 6 bases, 5 bases remained unmatched. Germline V gene sequence: CDR1 MGHRA, CDR2 YSYEKL. For the CDR3, the DNA is TGCGCCAGCAGCCCTCGGACAGGGAGCGAGCAGTACTTC. Amino acids: CASSPRTGSEQYF.

V and J are TRBV25-1 and TRBJ2-5, with 7 bases matching TRBD2. The CDR3 is 12 amino acids. Germline values: CDR1 MGHDK, CDR2 SYGVNS. The J segment lost 4 bases and the V segment lost 4 bases, leaving 0 bases of the junction unmatched. CDR3 amino acids: CASSAGGETQYF. The CDR3, as DNA: TGTGCCAGCAGTGCGGGAGGAGAGACCCAGTACTTC.

The V and J genes are TRBV11-2 and TRBJ2-7, with a tentative D call TRBD2 (6 bases). The length of the CDR3 is 15 residues. Germline values: CDR1 SGHAT, CDR2 FQNNGV. The V end lost 3 bases, the J end lost 3 bases, and 15 bases lay between the germline ends. The CDR3 bases are TGTGCCAGCAGCTTTCACCGGGACTCCCTCTACGAGCAGTACTTC. It specifies CASSFHRDSLYEQYF.

The rearrangement uses TRBV19 and TRBJ2-1, with TRBD2 identical over 8 bases. Trimming removed 3 bases from V and 0 bases from J; junction bases left unmatched: 4. This CDR3 spans 16 amino acids. From germline, CDR1 is LNHDA and CDR2 SQIVND (reference sequence). Here the CDR3 reads CASSMASGYSYNEQFF. CDR3 nucleotides: TGTGCCAGTAGTATGGCTAGCGGGTACTCCTACAATGAGCAGTTCTTC.

V is TRBV5-1 and J is TRBJ1-2; a possible D gene is TRBD1 (5 bases). Germline loops: CDR1 SGHRS, CDR2 YFSETQ. The length of the CDR3 is 22 residues. Trimming cost V 2 bases and J 7 bases, with 39 bases left between them. CDR3 in DNA: TGCGCCAGCAGCTTTCACCCCAGTCCCATAACACCATACAGGAGGCAGGGAAGTGGCTACACCTTC. The encoded protein is CASSFHPSPITPYRRQGSGYTF.

The rearrangement uses TRBV5-5 and TRBJ2-3, with D unresolved. The CDR3 extends over 14 amino acids. Trimming cost V 3 bases and J 4 bases, with 12 bases left between them. Germline V gene data show CDR1 as SGHKS and CDR2 as YYEKEE (reference sequence). The CDR3 region is CASSSWVAADTQYF. In nucleotides, the CDR3 is TGTGCCAGCAGCTCATGGGTCGCCGCAGATACGCAGTATTTT.

The V and J genes are TRBV5-4 and TRBJ2-1; TRBD2 matches 7 bases. The CDR3 has 14 amino acids. Trimming removed 1 base from V and 6 bases from J; junction bases left unmatched: 4. Germline V lookup: CDR1 SGHNT, CDR2 YYREEE (reference sequence). CDR3 bases: TGTGCCAGCAGCTTGTTGCGGGAGAGCAATGAGCAGTTCTTC. Translated, it gives CASSLLRESNEQFF.

The chain links TRBV5-1 to TRBJ1-1, with 8 bases aligning to TRBD1. Germline CDR1 and CDR2: SGHRS and YFSETQ. The CDR3 has 14 residues. The junction had 7 bases not matched to a gene; V was cut back by 4 bases and J by 5 bases. CDR3 sequence (DNA): TGCGCCAGCAGCCCAGGGGGCCGGAGGACTGAAGCTTTCTTT. This encodes CASSPGGRRTEAFF. The whole variable domain, filled in from reference TRBV5-1 and TRBJ1-1, reads KAGVTQTPRYLIKTRGQQVTLSCSPISGHRSVSWYQQTPGQGLQFLFEYFSETQRNKGNFPGRFSGRQFSNSRSEMNVSTLELGDSALYLCASSPGGRRTEAFFGQGTRLTVV.

The rearrangement joins TRBV21-1 to TRBJ2-7; the D call TRBD2 from the table was never checked on the DNA. TRBV21-1 is deemed a pseudogene. This CDR3 is built from 16 residues. In DNA, the CDR3 is TGTGCCAGCAGCAAAGGGACTAGGTCCCCCTCCTACGAGCAGTACTTC. As protein: CASSKGTRSPSYEQYF.

The chain links TRBV6-5 to TRBJ1-2; D is undetermined. Germline V CDR1 and CDR2: MNHEY, SVGAGI. V was clipped by 6 bases and J by 2 bases, with 10 bases between them. The CDR3 totals 13 residues. This CDR3 reads CASRELRNYGYTF. In nucleotides, the CDR3 is TGTGCCAGCAGAGAACTAAGGAACTATGGCTACACCTTC.

The V call is TRBV4-1, the J call TRBJ1-5, with D uncertain. The V gene's germline CDR1 is MGHRA and CDR2 YSYEKL. The CDR3 spans 15 residues. Trimming removed 3 bases from V and 3 bases from J, with 12 bases in between. The CDR3 DNA follows: TGCGCCAGCAGCCAGACCAGGTTAGCCAATCAGCCCCAGCATTTT. Its protein is CASSQTRLANQPQHF.

This clone showed up just a few times. V is TRBV30 and J is TRBJ2-1, with 10 bases fitting TRBD2. This CDR3 spans 16 amino acids. After removal of 4 bases from V and 2 bases from J, the junction contained 8 bases not matched to a gene. The germline V gene has CDR1 GTSNPN and CDR2 SVGIG (reference sequence). The CDR3, as DNA: TGTGCCTGGATCGGTCTAGCGGGGGCAGCCTACAATGAGCAGTTCTTC. Translated, it gives CAWIGLAGAAYNEQFF.